This TCR beta chain was found in a study of metastatic and nonmetastatic thyroid tumors. Study-level information: Repertoire data that came from the blood and tumor or nodule tissue of malignant and benign thyroid patients were compared.

The authors' processing: It was from CDR3 differences across clinicopathological groups that a distant-metastasis classifier for papillary thyroid cancer was built. TCRdb re-called the PCR reads via MiXCR. Here the V and J calls rest on TCRdb's processing, not on the authors' analysis. The repertoire has approximately 6,400 clones, over 2.5% of them found once; the top ten carry 16%. With 5 bases removed from V and 5 bases from J, the gap between germline ends came to 22 bases. The length of the CDR3 is 17 residues. Each patient went into thyroid surgery without having received any treatment. This clone rates as medium-sized (0.01 to 0.1%).

The gene calls are TRBV12-3 or TRBV12-4 and TRBJ2-1, with a tentative D call TRBD1 (6 bases). The specimen was tumor tissue. This TCR was sampled from a female donor with papillary thyroid cancer or a benign thyroid nodule (not recorded which). Some clones in this sample may be carry-over from other donors' samples. The CDR3: CASSPRQQVGGNNEQFF. DNA of the CDR3: TGTGCCAGCAGTCCCAGACAGCAAGTAGGGGGTAACAATGAGCAGTTCTTC.